Listed here is a single T cell receptor beta chain. Antigen unknown. Germline V gene sequence: CDR1 MNHEY, CDR2 SVGAGI. CDR3 length: 11 amino acids. V shed 10 bases and J shed 11 bases, with 17 bases lying between them. Time point described: cycle 4 day 1 (C4D1), after six to seven weeks of nivolumab. Relapse after autologous stem cell transplantation occurred in every patient, and brentuximab vedotin exposure varied. Complete response, partial response or progressive disease constituted the best responses recorded. This sample was included in a study of PD-1 blockade in classical Hodgkin lymphoma. Study-level results: The baseline diversity of complete responders showed similarity to that of newly diagnosed patients. Compared with healthy donors, newly diagnosed patients reportedly showed lower baseline TCR diversity. The study found that TCR diversity rose significantly by C4D1 in CD4+ but not CD8+ cells.

The method was immunoSEQ multiplex PCR; TCRdb's version includes in-frame clones alone and lacks a portion of them. This table has approximately 14,000 clones, roughly 80% appearing once. The sequence was obtained from a human donor with classical Hodgkin lymphoma. The chain employs TRBV6-5 and TRBJ1-1; D not resolved. The material was peripheral blood mononuclear cells (PBMCs), obtained before the fourth cycle of nivolumab. In nucleotides, the CDR3 is TGTGCCAAACCCTCTAGGGTGGGGGCTTTCTTT. Its translation is CAKPSRVGAFF.